Listed below are T cell receptor beta chains from one sample, sequenced in a study of T cells in tumors after PD-1 blockade. Sequencing used immunoSEQ multiplex PCR; TCRdb keeps in-frame clones, though not all of them. The sample holds about 20,000 clones, around 80% seen once. The material sequenced was PBMCs, taken before anti-PD-1 treatment. These receptors came from a human donor with basal cell carcinoma. CDR3s include the opening cysteine and the closing phenylalanine or tryptophan. Each record gives: clone size, J gene, D gene, V gene, CDR3 protein, CDR3 DNA. A D gene is named only where the DNA matches it firmly. Size is omitted from some rows. Given values are once, few, many or a class for expanded clones.

- TRBJ2-3 - TRBV27 CASSAQGTGTDTQYF TGTGCCAGCAGTGCACAGGGGACTGGGACAGATACGCAGTATTTT
few TRBJ2-5 - TRBV24-1 CATSDLRQGQETQYF TGTGCCACCAGTGATTTGCGTCAGGGCCAAGAGACCCAGTACTTC
few TRBJ1-6 TRBD1 TRBV5-1 CASSGTGTDNSPLHF TGCGCCAGCAGCGGAACCGGGACAGATAATTCACCCCTCCACTTT
- TRBJ1-1 - TRBV4-3 CASSQDWSGTEAFF TGCGCCAGCAGCCAAGATTGGTCGGGGACTGAAGCTTTCTTT
- TRBJ2-3 TRBD2 TRBV5-1 CASSFYGRVDTQYF TGCGCCAGCAGCTTCTATGGGAGGGTGGATACGCAGTATTTT
few TRBJ1-2 - TRBV6-5 CASGDTTYTF TGTGCCAGCGGGGACACCACCTACACCTTC
- TRBJ2-1 - TRBV5-5 CASSLDGDSYNEQFF TGTGCCAGCAGCTTGGACGGGGATTCTTACAATGAGCAGTTCTTC
- TRBJ1-2 - TRBV20-1 CSANQGYGYTF TGCAGTGCTAATCAGGGATATGGCTACACCTTC
once TRBJ2-1 - TRBV6-5 CASSYSIPGTGNEQFF TGTGCCAGCAGTTACTCGATTCCCGGGACCGGCAATGAGCAGTTCTTC
- TRBJ1-3 TRBD1 TRBV10-3 CAIRPDTGAGNTIYF TGTGCCATCAGGCCGGATACAGGGGCTGGAAACACCATATATTTT
medium-sized TRBJ2-3 - TRBV7-2 CASSPGTVMPDTQYF TGTGCCAGCAGCCCCGGGACGGTCATGCCAGATACGCAGTATTTT
- TRBJ2-5 - TRBV5-4 CASSLGRIQETQYF TGTGCCAGCAGCTTGGGACGGATCCAAGAGACCCAGTACTTC
once TRBJ2-1 TRBD2 TRBV2 CASSGLAGFYNEQFF TGTGCCAGCAGCGGACTAGCGGGGTTTTACAATGAGCAGTTCTTC
- TRBJ1-1 - TRBV2 CASSASWTEAFF TGTGCCAGCAGTGCCTCATGGACTGAAGCTTTCTTT
- TRBJ2-7 - TRBV10-1 CASRPLTSRSYEQYF TGCGCCAGCAGGCCCTTAACTAGCCGGTCCTACGAGCAGTACTTC
- TRBJ2-7 - TRBV10-3 CAISDPGQRSSYEQYF TGTGCCATCAGTGACCCGGGACAAAGAAGCTCCTACGAGCAGTACTTC
- TRBJ1-1 TRBD1 TRBV5-1 CASGTGVENTEAFF TGCGCCAGTGGGACAGGCGTTGAGAACACTGAAGCTTTCTTT
- TRBJ2-2 - TRBV7-9 CASTLGNTGELFF TGTGCCAGCACCTTGGGAAACACCGGGGAGCTGTTTTTT
- TRBJ1-2 - TRBV4-2 CASSRSSDDYGYTF TGTGCCAGCAGCCGAAGCTCAGATGACTATGGCTACACCTTC
- TRBJ2-7 TRBD1 TRBV2 CATGAGTGLSEQYF TGTGCCACCGGAGCCGGGACAGGGTTGTCCGAGCAGTACTTC
- TRBJ2-1 - TRBV5-1 CASSSPGTLYNEQFF TGCGCCAGCAGCTCCCCCGGGACGTTGTACAATGAGCAGTTCTTC
- TRBJ2-7 TRBD1 TRBV5-5 CASSLALDRVPYEQYF TGTGCCAGCAGCTTGGCCCTGGACAGGGTACCCTACGAGCAGTACTTC
- TRBJ2-1 TRBD2 TRBV9 CASSVGREYNEQFF TGTGCCAGCAGCGTAGGGCGGGAGTACAATGAGCAGTTCTTC
- TRBJ2-6 TRBD2 TRBV5-4 CASSISPGLAGGGGANVLTF TGTGCCAGCAGCATAAGCCCGGGACTAGCGGGAGGGGGCGGGGCCAACGTCCTGACTTTC
- TRBJ2-7 - TRBV5-6 CASISRGGTYEQYF TGTGCCAGCATCTCCCGGGGTGGAACCTACGAGCAGTACTTC
- TRBJ1-1 - TRBV6-5 CASSGDGLNTEAFF TGTGCCAGCAGCGGGGACGGATTGAACACTGAAGCTTTCTTT
- TRBJ2-1 - TRBV5-1 CASSLYRNNEQFF TGCGCCAGCAGCTTGTACCGCAACAATGAGCAGTTCTTC
- TRBJ1-2 - TRBV7-9 CASSLGETNYGYTF TGTGCCAGCAGCTTAGGAGAGACTAACTATGGCTACACCTTC
few TRBJ2-1 - TRBV2 CPSSDGWAGAGSSYNEQFF TGTCCCAGCAGTGATGGGTGGGCGGGGGCGGGGAGCTCCTACAATGAGCAGTTCTTC
- TRBJ2-3 TRBD2 TRBV6-4 CASSDSTSGGDTQYF TGTGCCAGCAGTGACTCAACTAGCGGGGGCGATACGCAGTATTTT
- TRBJ2-3 - TRBV9 CASSARQGGGTDTQYF TGTGCCAGCAGCGCCAGACAGGGAGGCGGCACAGATACGCAGTATTTT
once TRBJ2-7 - TRBV6-6 CASSDGGASSYEQYF TGTGCCAGCAGTGACGGCGGAGCGAGCTCCTACGAGCAGTACTTC
- TRBJ1-1 - TRBV4-3 CASSQDLESPEAFF TGCGCCAGCAGCCAAGATCTTGAGAGCCCCGAAGCTTTCTTT
- TRBJ1-2 - TRBV7-9 CASSSFGVGGYYGYTF TGTGCCAGCAGCTCCTTCGGGGTTGGGGGCTACTATGGCTACACCTTC
- TRBJ2-7 - TRBV9 CASSPRTYEQYF TGTGCCAGCAGCCCGAGGACCTACGAGCAGTACTTC
few TRBJ2-1 - TRBV2 CAPCDGGAGEGSSYNEQFF TGTGCCCCCTGTGATGGGGGGGCGGGGGAGGGGAGCTCCTACAATGAGCAGTTCTTC
- TRBJ1-5 - TRBV7-2 CASSPYTGQPQHF TGTGCCAGCAGCCCGTACACTGGTCAGCCCCAGCATTTT
few TRBJ1-2 - TRBV30 CAWMDGGGYGYTF TGTGCCTGGATGGACGGAGGGGGCTATGGCTACACCTTC
once TRBJ2-5 TRBD1 TRBV18 CASSPPQGVDETQYF TGTGCCAGCTCACCCCCCCAGGGGGTGGATGAGACCCAGTACTTC
few TRBJ2-1 TRBD2 TRBV2 CAPSDGGAGEGSSYNEQFF TGTGCCCCCAGTGACGGGGGGGCGGGGGAGGGGAGCTCCTACAATGAGCAGTTCTTC
- TRBJ2-1 TRBD2 TRBV2 CAPSYGGAREGSSYNEQFF TGTGCCCCCAGTTACGGGGGGGCGCGGGAGGGGAGCTCCTACAATGAGCAGTTCTTC
once TRBJ2-2 - TRBV3-1/TRBV3-2 CASSRRGGQSGGELFF TGTGCCAGCAGCCGACGAGGGGGACAATCCGGCGGGGAGCTGTTTTTT
few TRBJ1-5 - TRBV28 CASRANSLNQPQHF TGTGCCAGCAGGGCTAACAGCCTCAATCAGCCCCAGCATTTT
- TRBJ2-1 TRBD2 TRBV2 CAPSDGGAGVGSSYNEQFF TGTGCCCCCAGTGACGGGGGGGCGGGGGTGGGGAGCTCCTACAATGAGCAGTTCTTC
- TRBJ2-1 TRBD1 TRBV18 CASSPRETGQQFF TGTGCCAGCTCACCGAGGGAGACAGGGCAGCAGTTCTTC
- TRBJ1-5 - TRBV5-6 CASSGTPDQPQHF TGTGCCAGCAGCGGGACACCTGATCAGCCCCAGCATTTT
- TRBJ1-5 TRBD1 TRBV6-5 CASSLSTGQIQPQHF TGTGCCAGCAGTTTATCGACAGGGCAGATTCAGCCCCAGCATTTT
- TRBJ2-5 - TRBV7-6 CASSLAGLVGETQYF TGTGCCAGCAGCTTAGCCGGGTTAGTCGGGGAGACCCAGTACTTC
- TRBJ2-3 TRBD2 TRBV7-9 CASSLELAGVTTDTQYF TGTGCCAGCAGCTTAGAATTAGCGGGAGTGACCACAGATACGCAGTATTTT
medium-sized TRBJ2-7 TRBD1 TRBV10-2 CASSDTGQGYEQYF TGCGCCAGCAGTGACACCGGACAGGGCTACGAGCAGTACTTC
few TRBJ2-7 TRBD2 TRBV7-9 CASSLSGGRAPEQYF TGTGCCAGCAGCCTTTCGGGGGGGAGGGCCCCCGAGCAGTACTTC
- TRBJ2-7 - TRBV3-1/TRBV3-2 CASSQDISSYEQYF TGTGCCAGCAGCCAAGACATTAGCTCCTACGAGCAGTACTTC
- TRBJ1-1 TRBD1 TRBV10-3 CAIRQGVTEAFF TGTGCCATCAGGCAGGGGGTGACTGAAGCTTTCTTT
few TRBJ1-3 - TRBV12-3/TRBV12-4 CASSLFPGNTIYF TGTGCCAGCAGTTTGTTCCCTGGAAACACCATATATTTT
- TRBJ2-1 - TRBV5-4 CASSLRTTLMGDEQFF TGTGCCAGCAGCTTACGCACTACTCTAATGGGGGATGAGCAGTTCTTC